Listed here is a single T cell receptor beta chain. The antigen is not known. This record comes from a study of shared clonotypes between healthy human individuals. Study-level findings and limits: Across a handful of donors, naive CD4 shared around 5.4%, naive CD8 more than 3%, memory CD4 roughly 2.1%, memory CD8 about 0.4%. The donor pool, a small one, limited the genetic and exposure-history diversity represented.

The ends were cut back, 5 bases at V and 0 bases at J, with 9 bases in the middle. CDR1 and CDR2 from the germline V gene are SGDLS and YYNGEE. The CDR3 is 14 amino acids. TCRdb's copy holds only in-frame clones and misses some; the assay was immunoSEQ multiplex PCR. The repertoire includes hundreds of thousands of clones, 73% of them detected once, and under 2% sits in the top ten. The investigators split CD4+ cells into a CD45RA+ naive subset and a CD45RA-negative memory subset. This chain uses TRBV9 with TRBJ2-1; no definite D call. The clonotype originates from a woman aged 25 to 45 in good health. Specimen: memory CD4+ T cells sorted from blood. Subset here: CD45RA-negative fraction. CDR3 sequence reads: CASSKRDSYNEQFF. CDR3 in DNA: TGTGCCAGCAGTAAGCGCGACTCCTACAATGAGCAGTTCTTC.